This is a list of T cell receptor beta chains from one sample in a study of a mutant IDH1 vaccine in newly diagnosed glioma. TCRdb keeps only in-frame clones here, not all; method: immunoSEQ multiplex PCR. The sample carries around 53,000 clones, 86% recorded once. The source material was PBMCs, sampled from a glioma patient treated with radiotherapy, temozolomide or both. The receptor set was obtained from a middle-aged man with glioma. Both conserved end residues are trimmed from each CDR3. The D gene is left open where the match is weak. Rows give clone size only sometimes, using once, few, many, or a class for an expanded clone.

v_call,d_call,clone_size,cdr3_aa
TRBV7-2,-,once,ASSLQGHNTEAF
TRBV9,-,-,ASSVELAKYTDTQY
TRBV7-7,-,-,ARSRPQH
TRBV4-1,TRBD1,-,ASRQGVTGELF
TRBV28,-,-,ASSFQETQY
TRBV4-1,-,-,ASSPTRVGNTIY
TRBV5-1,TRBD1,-,ASSFTSGQAVLGYT
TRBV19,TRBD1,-,ASSPRQGAEAF
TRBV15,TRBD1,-,ATSRTRTGSFYEQY
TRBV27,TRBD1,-,ASSLRRQGVNTEAF
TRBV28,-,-,ASSRTQGRETQY
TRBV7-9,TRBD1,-,ASSGQASGLNTEAF
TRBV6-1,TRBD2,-,ASSDGLAGGPGDTQY
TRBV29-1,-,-,SVLTANTGELF
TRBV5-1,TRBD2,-,ASSVSPSGRGTGELF
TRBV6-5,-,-,ASSYSRQNTEAF
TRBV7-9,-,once,ASTITGINYGYT
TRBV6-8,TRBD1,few,ASSGGDRVRGELF
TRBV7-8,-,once,ASSFPRGWRGEQY
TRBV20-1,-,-,SARWGYEQY
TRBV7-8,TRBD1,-,ASSENRQGRSYEQY
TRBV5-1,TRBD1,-,ASSLAGQVETQY
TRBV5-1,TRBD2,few,ASSFRTSVYEQY
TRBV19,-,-,ASSPTGTAKNIQY
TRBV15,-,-,ATSRRGVGEAF
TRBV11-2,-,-,ASSSMYEQY
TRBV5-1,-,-,ASSTGRSNEKLF
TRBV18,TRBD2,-,ASSLTSGRGDEQF
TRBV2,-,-,ASSDMGREQY
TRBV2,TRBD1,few,ASGQDFYGYT
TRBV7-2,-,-,ASSLDRAGETQY
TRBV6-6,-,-,ASSYPSGLPYEQY
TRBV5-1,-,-,ASSYLSGEQY
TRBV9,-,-,ASSEDSTLHGYT
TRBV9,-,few,ASSVEGQGNQPQH
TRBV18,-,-,ASSPRLPEQF
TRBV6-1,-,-,ASRDPNTGELF
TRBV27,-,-,ASRLTGSGQPQH
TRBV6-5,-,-,ASSPGTSLSYEQY
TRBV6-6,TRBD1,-,AAPRRTGGANVLT
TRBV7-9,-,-,ASSPNGGQPQH
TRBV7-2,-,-,ASSEGLPSSYEQY
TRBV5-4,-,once,ASSLGDTTNYGYT
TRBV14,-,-,ASSKTYEQY
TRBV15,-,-,ATSSTNEQGAF
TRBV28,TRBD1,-,ASSGQVYQETQY
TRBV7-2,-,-,ASSLVASGEQY
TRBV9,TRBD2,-,ASSVSGDYLAEQF
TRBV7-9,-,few,ASSPRGPETQY
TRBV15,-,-,ATSRDQLWETQY
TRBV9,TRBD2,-,ASSAHIGTSGDNEQF
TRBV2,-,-,ARDTTSGEQY
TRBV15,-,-,ATSREKSSYEQY
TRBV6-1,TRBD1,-,ASSERRTGGFGANVLT